This T cell receptor beta chain is from a study of cytomegalovirus exposure and HLA in healthy donors. About the study: In an earlier analysis, 95 million to 140 million unique TCR beta sequences were found from 150 million to 200 million T cells.

Deletions cut 4 bases from V and 1 base from J, with 16 bases between. The CDR3 runs to 16 residues. Germline V gives CDR1 SGHTA, CDR2 FQGNSA. Both 60 Vbeta primers and 13 Jbeta primers went into the PCR. Assay used: immunoSEQ multiplex PCR; TCRdb lists only in-frame clones, some missing. The sample shows about 200,000 clones, 75% to 85% of them seen only once. Study results and caveats: In vitro confirmation showed a few CMV-associated chains to be CMV antigen specific. Prior analysis indicated that the majority of TCR beta V segments exhibited productivity approximately 87% or approximately 30% of the time. Some public TCRs appeared in many individuals, while most sequences were rare.

Concerning this clone itself: Its specificity is not known.

This clonotype originated in a male donor in good health and CMV-seropositive. The sequenced sample consisted of PBMCs. The V gene is TRBV7-2, the J gene TRBJ1-1; a possible D gene is TRBD1 (6 bases). Here the CDR3 reads CASSSKPPTGNTEAFF. The CDR3 DNA reads as TGTGCCAGCAGCTCCAAACCCCCGACAGGGAACACTGAAGCTTTCTTT.